The T cell receptor beta chain described here comes from a study of blood T cell repertoires in COVID-19. Turning to the study itself: The samples span acute and convalescent COVID-19 from the United States, Italy and Spain. PBMCs, B-cell-depleted T cells, or T cells provided the cDNA or gDNA that made up the material.

Original methodology: Quantification of nucleated cells was approximated via reference gene primer amplification. Only in-frame clones appear in the TCRdb table, and some are missing; sequencing was by immunoSEQ multiplex PCR. The V and J calls and clone size are taken from that table; D and trimming were inferred from the DNA. The top ten clones hold around 7.2% of a sample with about 230,000 clones, around 83% of them seen once. This CDR3 has 12 residues. Deletions cut 0 bases from V and 6 bases from J, with 5 bases between. From germline, CDR1 is SGHDT and CDR2 YYEEEE. The chain carries TRBV5-6 and TRBJ2-3; no clear D. Sequenced input: peripheral blood. The clonotype comes from a woman between 50 and 59 years old with acute or convalescent COVID-19. CDR3 residues: CASSLAPDTQYF. CDR3 in DNA: TGTGCCAGCAGCTTGGCTCCCGATACGCAGTATTTT.